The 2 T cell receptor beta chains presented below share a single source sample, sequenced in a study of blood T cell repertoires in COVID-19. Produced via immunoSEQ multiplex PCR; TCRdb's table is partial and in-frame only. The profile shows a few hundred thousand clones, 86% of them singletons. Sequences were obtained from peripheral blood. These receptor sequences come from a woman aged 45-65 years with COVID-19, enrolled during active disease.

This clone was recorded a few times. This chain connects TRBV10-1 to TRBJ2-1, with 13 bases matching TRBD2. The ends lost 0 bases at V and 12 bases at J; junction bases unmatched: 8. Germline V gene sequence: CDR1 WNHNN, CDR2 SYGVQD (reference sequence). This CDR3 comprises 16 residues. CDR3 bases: TGCGCCAGCAGTGAGTCCGGACTAGCGGGGGCGGCATGGCAGTTCTTC. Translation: CASSESGLAGAAWQFF.

Here the CDR3 reads CASSLAPTGVAFWNEQFF. The CDR3 coding sequence is TGTGCCAGCAGCTTAGCGCCGACAGGGGTGGCCTTTTGGAATGAGCAGTTCTTC. The chain has TRBV7-7 and TRBJ2-1; 8 positions match TRBD1. Germline V gene sequence: CDR1 SSHAT, CDR2 FNYEAQ (reference sequence). The CDR3 spans 18 residues. Trimming removed 0 bases from V and 7 bases from J; junction bases left unmatched: 14.